A selection of T cell receptor beta chains follows, all from one sample in a study of lymphopenia after photon versus proton radiotherapy. TCRdb keeps only in-frame clones here, not all; method: immunoSEQ multiplex PCR. Altogether more than 20,000 clones are present, about 85% being singletons, with the ten largest covering around 20%. The sample was peripheral blood, taken from a patient treated with photon-based radiotherapy. These receptors all come from a man between 60 and 75 years old with pancreatic cancer. CDR3s include the opening cysteine and the closing phenylalanine or tryptophan. Each record gives: V gene, D gene, J gene, clone size, CDR3 DNA, CDR3 protein. The D gene is left open where the match is weak. Expanded clones get a size class; other rows say once, few or many, or leave the size out.

v_call: TRBV7-9; d_call: .; j_call: TRBJ1-2; clone_size: .; cdr3_nt: TGTGCCAGCAGCTTAGCAGGGGTAACCTATGGCTACACCTTC; cdr3_aa: CASSLAGVTYGYTF
v_call: TRBV2; d_call: TRBD1; j_call: TRBJ1-1; clone_size: .; cdr3_nt: TGTGCCAGACTGGGACAGGGGACCACTGAAGCTTTCTTT; cdr3_aa: CARLGQGTTEAFF
v_call: TRBV7-2; d_call: TRBD2; j_call: TRBJ2-1; clone_size: .; cdr3_nt: TGTGCCAGCAGCTCAGAGGGACTAGCGCATGAGCAGTTCTTC; cdr3_aa: CASSSEGLAHEQFF
v_call: TRBV11-3; d_call: TRBD1; j_call: TRBJ2-1; clone_size: .; cdr3_nt: TGTGCCAGCAGCTTATCCCCGACAGGGCAGGGGTCCTACAATGAGCAGTTCTTC; cdr3_aa: CASSLSPTGQGSYNEQFF
v_call: TRBV7-9; d_call: .; j_call: TRBJ1-2; clone_size: .; cdr3_nt: TGTGCCAGCAGCCTTGCATCAGGAAGCTATGGCTACACCTTC; cdr3_aa: CASSLASGSYGYTF
v_call: TRBV6-5; d_call: .; j_call: TRBJ1-6; clone_size: .; cdr3_nt: TGTGCCAGCAGTTACAAGGGTAGCGGGAACTCACCCCTCCACTTT; cdr3_aa: CASSYKGSGNSPLHF
v_call: TRBV7-9; d_call: TRBD1; j_call: TRBJ2-7; clone_size: .; cdr3_nt: TGTGCCAGCAGCTTAGCCCCCTGGACAGGGACCTACGAGCAGTACTTC; cdr3_aa: CASSLAPWTGTYEQYF
v_call: TRBV7-6; d_call: .; j_call: TRBJ2-5; clone_size: .; cdr3_nt: TGTGCCAGCAGCTTAGGGGGGGACGAGACCCAGTACTTC; cdr3_aa: CASSLGGDETQYF
v_call: TRBV15; d_call: .; j_call: TRBJ2-5; clone_size: .; cdr3_nt: TGTGCCACCAGCAGAGATCTTCGGCTTGACCCGATCCAGAAGGGCCAGTACTTC; cdr3_aa: CATSRDLRLDPIQKGQYF
v_call: TRBV18; d_call: .; j_call: TRBJ1-3; clone_size: .; cdr3_nt: TGTGCCAGCTCACCAGCCGGAAACACCATATATTTT; cdr3_aa: CASSPAGNTIYF
v_call: TRBV29-1; d_call: .; j_call: TRBJ1-2; clone_size: .; cdr3_nt: TGCAGCGTTGGGGCCCCTGGTGGCTACACCTTC; cdr3_aa: CSVGAPGGYTF
v_call: TRBV9; d_call: .; j_call: TRBJ2-2; clone_size: .; cdr3_nt: TGTGCCAGCAGCGTCAGGGCTACCGGGGAGCTGTTTTTT; cdr3_aa: CASSVRATGELFF
v_call: TRBV7-8; d_call: .; j_call: TRBJ2-3; clone_size: .; cdr3_nt: TGTGCCAGCAGCTCTCGAGCATCGAACACAGATACGCAGTATTTT; cdr3_aa: CASSSRASNTDTQYF
v_call: TRBV19; d_call: TRBD1; j_call: TRBJ2-7; clone_size: .; cdr3_nt: TGTGCCAGTAGTTATCGGGACAGAAGTTACGAGCAGTACTTC; cdr3_aa: CASSYRDRSYEQYF
v_call: TRBV4-3; d_call: TRBD2; j_call: TRBJ2-1; clone_size: .; cdr3_nt: TGCGCCAGCAGCCGCGGTATGGGTAGCGGGGGCCCCAATGAGCAGTTCTTC; cdr3_aa: CASSRGMGSGGPNEQFF
v_call: TRBV11-3; d_call: TRBD2; j_call: TRBJ2-3; clone_size: .; cdr3_nt: TGTGCCAGCAGCGTATCCTTCGGGGGGAGAAATACGCAGTATTTT; cdr3_aa: CASSVSFGGRNTQYF
v_call: TRBV27; d_call: TRBD1; j_call: TRBJ1-2; clone_size: once; cdr3_nt: TGTGCCAGCAGTTTGTACAGGGGGGCGCTTGGAAGTGGCTACACCTTC; cdr3_aa: CASSLYRGALGSGYTF
v_call: TRBV7-2; d_call: .; j_call: TRBJ2-5; clone_size: .; cdr3_nt: TGTGCCAGCAGCTTATCTAGGACACGAGCAGAGACCCAGTACTTC; cdr3_aa: CASSLSRTRAETQYF
v_call: TRBV19; d_call: .; j_call: TRBJ1-1; clone_size: few; cdr3_nt: TGTGCCAGTACACACCTCATGAACACTGAAGCTTTCTTT; cdr3_aa: CASTHLMNTEAFF
v_call: TRBV6-1; d_call: .; j_call: TRBJ2-7; clone_size: .; cdr3_nt: TGTGCCAGCACGTCCCGGGACGGGTACGAGCAGTACTTC; cdr3_aa: CASTSRDGYEQYF
v_call: TRBV21-1; d_call: .; j_call: TRBJ1-6; clone_size: .; cdr3_nt: TGTGCCAGCAGCAAAGAAGGGGCAGGGGGCGATTCACCCCTCCACTTT; cdr3_aa: CASSKEGAGGDSPLHF
v_call: TRBV7-3; d_call: .; j_call: TRBJ2-2; clone_size: .; cdr3_nt: TGTGCCAGCAGCCCCGACAGTAACACCGGGGAGCTGTTTTTT; cdr3_aa: CASSPDSNTGELFF
v_call: TRBV19; d_call: .; j_call: TRBJ2-5; clone_size: once; cdr3_nt: TGTGCCAGTGGCACTTGGAGCGGTGAAGAGACCCAGTACTTC; cdr3_aa: CASGTWSGEETQYF
v_call: TRBV19; d_call: .; j_call: TRBJ1-5; clone_size: .; cdr3_nt: TGTGCCAGTAGTATTAAGTCAGGGGGCAATCAGCCCCAGCATTTT; cdr3_aa: CASSIKSGGNQPQHF
v_call: TRBV19; d_call: .; j_call: TRBJ1-6; clone_size: .; cdr3_nt: TGTGCCAGTAGTATAATGACCAGCTCCTATAATTCACCCCTCCACTTT; cdr3_aa: CASSIMTSSYNSPLHF
v_call: TRBV5-1; d_call: .; j_call: TRBJ2-5; clone_size: .; cdr3_nt: TGCGCCAGCACGCCAGGGGTCCAAGAGACCCAGTACTTC; cdr3_aa: CASTPGVQETQYF
v_call: TRBV13; d_call: .; j_call: TRBJ1-2; clone_size: .; cdr3_nt: TGTGCCAGCAGCTCACTATGGGACCGCCACTATGGCTACACCTTC; cdr3_aa: CASSSLWDRHYGYTF
v_call: TRBV11-2; d_call: .; j_call: TRBJ1-2; clone_size: .; cdr3_nt: TGTGCCAGCAGCTTAGGCTCCTATGGCTACACCTTC; cdr3_aa: CASSLGSYGYTF
v_call: TRBV4-3; d_call: .; j_call: TRBJ2-1; clone_size: .; cdr3_nt: TGCGCCACCGGGGACAACGGGGACAATGAGCAGTTCTTC; cdr3_aa: CATGDNGDNEQFF
v_call: TRBV10-1; d_call: .; j_call: TRBJ2-1; clone_size: once; cdr3_nt: TGCGCCAGCAGCCTAGGGACCTACAATGAGCAGTTCTTC; cdr3_aa: CASSLGTYNEQFF
v_call: TRBV30; d_call: .; j_call: TRBJ1-3; clone_size: .; cdr3_nt: TGTGCCTGGAGAGATGGGCCGAGCTCTGGAAACACCATATATTTT; cdr3_aa: CAWRDGPSSGNTIYF
v_call: TRBV6-1; d_call: TRBD1; j_call: TRBJ2-5; clone_size: .; cdr3_nt: TGTGCCAGCAGGGCGGGGACAGGGATGGAGACCCAGTACTTC; cdr3_aa: CASRAGTGMETQYF
v_call: TRBV11-2; d_call: .; j_call: TRBJ2-7; clone_size: once; cdr3_nt: TGTGCCAGCAGCTTAGGGTCCTACGAGCAGTACTTC; cdr3_aa: CASSLGSYEQYF
v_call: TRBV10-1; d_call: .; j_call: TRBJ1-2; clone_size: .; cdr3_nt: TGCGCCAGCAGTGGTGTTGCATCGCGAAAGACCTATGGCTACACCTTC; cdr3_aa: CASSGVASRKTYGYTF
v_call: TRBV10-1; d_call: .; j_call: TRBJ1-3; clone_size: .; cdr3_nt: TGCGCCAGCAGTGATTTCCAGGACAGCTCTGGAAACACCATATATTTT; cdr3_aa: CASSDFQDSSGNTIYF
v_call: TRBV18; d_call: TRBD2; j_call: TRBJ2-5; clone_size: .; cdr3_nt: TGTGCCAGCTCACAGACGATCCTCGGACTAGCGGGGGGTAAAGAGACCCAGTACTTC; cdr3_aa: CASSQTILGLAGGKETQYF
v_call: TRBV30; d_call: TRBD1; j_call: TRBJ2-7; clone_size: .; cdr3_nt: TGTGCCTGGAGTTTTGGACAGGGGGAGTACGAGCAGTACTTC; cdr3_aa: CAWSFGQGEYEQYF
v_call: TRBV7-8; d_call: .; j_call: TRBJ2-5; clone_size: .; cdr3_nt: TGTGCCAGCAGGCCCTCCGACTGGTCAAGCCAGTACTTC; cdr3_aa: CASRPSDWSSQYF
v_call: TRBV5-4; d_call: TRBD1; j_call: TRBJ1-2; clone_size: .; cdr3_nt: TGTGCCAGCAGCTTTCTGACAGGGGGCTATGGCTACACCTTC; cdr3_aa: CASSFLTGGYGYTF
v_call: TRBV10-3; d_call: TRBD1; j_call: TRBJ1-4; clone_size: .; cdr3_nt: TGTGCCACCGCGGACAGGGGCGCAACTAATGAAAAACTGTTTTTT; cdr3_aa: CATADRGATNEKLFF
v_call: TRBV18; d_call: .; j_call: TRBJ1-3; clone_size: .; cdr3_nt: TGTGCCAGCTCACCACCGTCCGACTCTGGAAACACCATATATTTT; cdr3_aa: CASSPPSDSGNTIYF
v_call: TRBV7-9; d_call: .; j_call: TRBJ1-1; clone_size: .; cdr3_nt: TGTGCCAGCAGCCATGGGGTAAGGGGCGGTACTGAAGCTTTCTTT; cdr3_aa: CASSHGVRGGTEAFF
v_call: TRBV7-3; d_call: .; j_call: TRBJ1-6; clone_size: few; cdr3_nt: TGTGCCAGCAGCTTACAGGGTGCCGGTTCACCCCTCCACTTT; cdr3_aa: CASSLQGAGSPLHF
v_call: TRBV6-1; d_call: .; j_call: TRBJ2-3; clone_size: once; cdr3_nt: TGTGCCAGCACAGGGATCGGAACAGATACGCAGTATTTT; cdr3_aa: CASTGIGTDTQYF
v_call: TRBV2; d_call: .; j_call: TRBJ1-6; clone_size: .; cdr3_nt: .; cdr3_aa: CASSFGQGGANSPLHF
v_call: TRBV9; d_call: TRBD2; j_call: TRBJ2-2; clone_size: .; cdr3_nt: TGTGCCAGCAGCCTCTCCCCGGGAGGGTCGAACACCGGGGAGCTGTTTTTT; cdr3_aa: CASSLSPGGSNTGELFF
v_call: TRBV5-1; d_call: .; j_call: TRBJ2-7; clone_size: few; cdr3_nt: TGCGCCAGCAGCTTGGCGGGATCCTCCTACGAGCAGTACTTC; cdr3_aa: CASSLAGSSYEQYF
v_call: TRBV19; d_call: .; j_call: TRBJ1-2; clone_size: .; cdr3_nt: TGTGCCAGTTCCAGGGGCTATGGCTACACCTTC; cdr3_aa: CASSRGYGYTF
v_call: TRBV5-1; d_call: TRBD1; j_call: TRBJ1-1; clone_size: once; cdr3_nt: TGCGCCAGCAGCCCAGGACAGGGCTTTTCAAGGACTGAAGCTTTCTTT; cdr3_aa: CASSPGQGFSRTEAFF